A single sample is the source of the 18 T cell receptor beta chains below, sequenced in a study of blood T cell repertoires in COVID-19. Clones were sequenced by immunoSEQ multiplex PCR, and TCRdb holds only the in-frame ones, with some missing. This table has roughly 460,000 clones, about 90% appearing once. Input material: peripheral blood. These receptors all come from a man aged 18 to 35 with COVID-19, enrolled during active disease.

V gene TRBV5-4 combines with J gene TRBJ2-1; 13 positions agree with TRBD2. This CDR3 is built from 17 residues. Germline trimming cut 5 bases from V and 10 bases from J; bases unmatched to any gene: 15. Germline loops: CDR1 SGHNT, CDR2 YYREEE (reference sequence). CDR3 sequence: CASSHNLGLAGDREQFF. The CDR3 DNA follows: TGTGCCAGCAGTCACAATCTCGGACTAGCGGGGGATCGGGAGCAGTTCTTC.

The chain recombines TRBV27 with TRBJ1-5; D is possibly TRBD1 (6 bases). The V gene's germline CDR1 is MNHEY and CDR2 SMNVEV (reference sequence). Between the trimmed V and J ends, which lost 3 bases and 3 bases, there was a span of 12 bases. The length of the CDR3 is 15 residues. In DNA form, the CDR3 reads TGTGCCAGCAGTTTTTCAGGACAGATCAATCAGCCCCAGCATTTT. This sequence encodes CASSFSGQINQPQHF.

Notes on this clone: One junction end disagrees with the germline gene, perhaps due to a read error. This chain uses TRBV7-7 with TRBJ2-7, with TRBD1 matching over 7 bases. Germline CDR1 SSHAT, CDR2 FNYEAQ (reference sequence). There are 13 residues in the CDR3. Here the CDR3 reads CASSIGQETEQYF. CDR3 nucleotides: TGTGCTAGCAGCATCGGACAGGAAACCGAGCAGTACTTC.

The rearrangement links TRBV7-8 to TRBJ1-1; tentatively, D is TRBD1 (5 bases). The length of the CDR3 is 15 residues. Germline V gene lookup returns CDR1 SGHVS and CDR2 FQNEAQ. V lost 2 bases, J lost 5 bases, and 15 bases lay in between. The CDR3 bases are TGTGCCAGCAGCTTATACCAGGGTATAGGGACTGAAGCTTTCTTT. Its translation: CASSLYQGIGTEAFF.

The chain couples TRBV7-9 to TRBJ2-5, with 8 positions matching TRBD1. CDR1 and CDR2 (germline): SEHNR, FQNEAQ (reference sequence). The length of the CDR3 is 14 residues. With 1 base clipped from V and 4 bases from J, the junction kept 2 bases outside the gene matches. The CDR3 DNA follows: TGTGCCAGCAGCTTAGTTCAGGGGGCAGAGACCCAGTACTTC. As protein: CASSLVQGAETQYF.

A single count supports this clone. The J gene is TRBJ2-1, the V gene TRBV5-1; 10 bases line up with TRBD1. Germline CDR1 and CDR2: SGHRS and YFSETQ. The CDR3 is made up of 15 amino acids. V lost 4 bases, J lost 6 bases, and 7 bases stayed unmatched. In DNA form, the CDR3 reads TGCGCCAGCAGCGAAGACAGGGGGCCAGGCAATGAGCAGTTCTTC. Translation: CASSEDRGPGNEQFF.

This clone has just one count. One junction end does not reproduce the germline sequence, and a read error may be involved. V is TRBV18 and J is TRBJ1-2, with D tentatively TRBD1 (6 bases). Germline V lookup: CDR1 KGHSH, CDR2 LQKENI. There are 10 residues in the CDR3. CDR3 loop: CASPRGALNF. The CDR3 nucleotides are TGTGCCAGCCCCCGGGGGGCGCTCAACTTC.

The rearrangement joins TRBV5-1 to TRBJ1-1; D is perhaps TRBD1 (5 bases). CDR3 size: 12 residues. Germline V gene data show CDR1 as SGHRS and CDR2 as YFSETQ. V was shortened by 4 bases and J by 4 bases, with 8 bases between the two germline ends. The CDR3 nucleotides are TGCGCCAGCAGCCCGGGGGGCACTGAAGCTTTCTTT. This translates into CASSPGGTEAFF.

This sequence joins TRBV12-3 or TRBV12-4 and TRBJ2-2; the D is unclear. The CDR3 is made up of 13 amino acids. Trimming shortened V by 5 bases and J by 2 bases, and 6 bases separated the two germline ends. CDR3 DNA: TGTGCCAGCAGTAACATTAACACCGGGGAGCTGTTTTTT. Amino acids: CASSNINTGELFF.

V gene TRBV25-1 combines with J gene TRBJ2-1; 7 nucleotides agree with TRBD1. Germline CDR1 reads MGHDK; CDR2 reads SYGVNS. The V gene end was trimmed by 2 bases and the J gene end by 3 bases; junction bases not matched to a gene: 10. This CDR3 region has 17 residues. CDR3 nucleotide sequence: TGTGCCAGCAGTGAAAAGACCCCGGGACAGCACTACAATGAGCAGTTCTTC. Its translation is CASSEKTPGQHYNEQFF.

The chain recombines TRBV5-6 with TRBJ2-7; weak D call: TRBD1 (6 bases). V lost 0 bases to trimming and J lost 3 bases, with 10 bases between them. Germline V gene data show CDR1 as SGHDT and CDR2 as YYEEEE. The CDR3 consists of 14 residues. The CDR3 protein is CASSLAQGIYEQYF. The CDR3 DNA follows: TGTGCCAGCAGCTTGGCGCAGGGGATCTACGAGCAGTACTTC.

V and J are TRBV5-1 and TRBJ1-4, with 9 bases lining up with TRBD1. CDR1 SGHRS and CDR2 YFSETQ come from the germline V gene. The J segment lost 8 bases and the V segment lost 4 bases, leaving 9 bases of the junction unmatched. This CDR3 comprises 15 residues. Written as DNA, the CDR3 is TGCGCCAGCAGCCCCCTGACAGGGGGAGTGGAAAAACTGTTTTTT. It specifies CASSPLTGGVEKLFF.

This chain links TRBV5-5 with TRBJ1-4, with TRBD1 matching 10 bases. Trimming at V came to 0 bases and at J to 5 bases, leaving 7 bases not matched to a gene. This CDR3 is 17 amino acids long. Germline V gene sequence: CDR1 SGHKS, CDR2 YYEKEE (reference sequence). This CDR3 is CASSLALPGQGNEKLFF. The CDR3 DNA reads as TGTGCCAGCAGCTTGGCCCTCCCGGGACAGGGGAATGAAAAACTGTTTTTT.

This clone was counted a single time. The chain is built from TRBV19 and TRBJ1-6; D not resolved. V was trimmed by 5 bases and J by 7 bases, leaving 9 bases between them. Germline V lookup: CDR1 LNHDA, CDR2 SQIVND (reference sequence). The CDR3 runs to 13 residues. The CDR3 sequence: CASSGQSNSPLHF. As DNA, the CDR3 is TGTGCCAGTAGTGGCCAGTCGAATTCACCCCTCCACTTT.

The chain is built from TRBV27 and TRBJ2-1; 8 nucleotides align to TRBD2. CDR1 is MNHEY, CDR2 SMNVEV, per germline (reference sequence). The CDR3 contains 16 residues. With V trimmed by 2 bases and J by 0 bases, 3 bases remained unmatched. The CDR3 nucleotides read TGTGCCAGCAGTTTAAGCCTAGCGGGCTCCTACAATGAGCAGTTCTTC. It is translated as CASSLSLAGSYNEQFF.

The chain has TRBV4-1 and TRBJ1-5; TRBD1 matches at 9 bases. The CDR3 covers 15 residues. CDR1 is MGHRA, CDR2 YSYEKL, per germline. The J segment lost 6 bases and the V segment lost 3 bases, leaving 6 bases of the junction unmatched. The CDR3 sequence is CASSQEGQGPQPQHF. CDR3 nucleotide sequence: TGCGCCAGCAGCCAGGAGGGACAGGGACCTCAGCCCCAGCATTTT.

This chain links TRBV6-6 with TRBJ2-1; D is uncertain. The CDR3 is 12 amino acids. V was clipped by 2 bases and J by 7 bases, with 6 bases between them. Germline lookup yields CDR1 MNHNY and CDR2 SVGAGI (reference sequence). The CDR3 DNA is TGTGCCAGCAGTTACGTCGGGAATGAGCAGTTCTTC. Residues: CASSYVGNEQFF.

The rearrangement joins TRBV6-5 to TRBJ2-2, with 13 bases fitting TRBD2. Germline V CDR1 and CDR2: MNHEY, SVGAGI. The length of the CDR3 is 14 residues. V shed 4 bases and J 10 bases; nucleotides not matched to a gene: 3. This chain's CDR3 is CASSSGLAGSELFF. The CDR3 DNA reads TGTGCCAGCAGTTCGGGACTAGCGGGGTCGGAGCTGTTTTTT.